One sample yielded the 16 T cell receptor beta chains listed below, sequenced in a study of blood T cell repertoires in COVID-19. TCRdb's table, derived via immunoSEQ multiplex PCR, lists solely in-frame clones and lacks some. The repertoire holds some 120,000 clones, approximately 70% seen once, with approximately 0.86% in the top ten. Material for sequencing was peripheral blood. These receptors came from a human donor with acute or convalescent COVID-19. The donor label of this sample is uncertain.

The table lists this clone with a few counts. This chain links TRBV7-2 with TRBJ2-1, with TRBD1 identical over 8 bases. J lost 7 bases, V lost 6 bases, and 14 bases had no gene match. The CDR3 sequence is 16 residues long. Germline CDR1 reads SGHTA; CDR2 reads FQGNSA. The CDR3 loop reads CASRDRRTGQTNEQFF. The CDR3 DNA is TGTGCCAGCAGAGATAGACGGACAGGGCAAACAAATGAGCAGTTCTTC. Supplemented by reference TRBV7-2 and TRBJ2-1, the full variable domain reads GAGVSQSPSNKVTEKGKDVELRCDPISGHTALYWYRQSLGQGLEFLIYFQGNSAPDKSGLPSDRFSAERTGGSVSTLTIQRTQQEDSAVYLCASRDRRTGQTNEQFFGPGTRLTVL.

This chain connects TRBV7-2 to TRBJ2-1; 14 bases agree with TRBD2. The CDR3 runs 17 residues. Losses at the gene ends were 4 bases for V and 8 bases for J; bases not matched to a gene: 10. From germline, CDR1 is SGHTA and CDR2 FQGNSA. This chain's CDR3 is CASSWGLAGAWSDEQFF. In nucleotides, the CDR3 is TGTGCCAGCAGCTGGGGACTAGCGGGGGCATGGAGCGATGAGCAGTTCTTC. Using reference TRBV7-2 and TRBJ2-1 for the parts outside the CDR3, the full variable domain is GAGVSQSPSNKVTEKGKDVELRCDPISGHTALYWYRQSLGQGLEFLIYFQGNSAPDKSGLPSDRFSAERTGGSVSTLTIQRTQQEDSAVYLCASSWGLAGAWSDEQFFGPGTRLTVL.

The rearrangement uses TRBV27 and TRBJ2-3; 9 bases agree with TRBD2. This CDR3 spans 14 amino acids. V dropped 9 bases and J dropped 1; count of bases not matched to a gene: 5. Germline-derived CDR1 and CDR2 are MNHEY and SMNVEV (reference sequence). CDR3 nucleotides: TGTGCCAGTGGGACTAGCCAGGGCACAGATACGCAGTATTTT. It is translated as CASGTSQGTDTQYF.

This clone was seen a few times. This rearrangement joins TRBV11-2 to TRBJ2-2; tentative D call: TRBD1 (6 bases). This CDR3 is 16 amino acids long. Per germline, CDR1 SGHAT and CDR2 FQNNGV. The V and J ends lost 5 bases and 3 bases respectively, with 16 bases between them. In nucleotides, the CDR3 is TGTGCCAGCAGCCCGGCCGCTGGGGGCTACACCGGGGAGCTGTTTTTT. Amino acid sequence: CASSPAAGGYTGELFF.

The chain links TRBV7-2 to TRBJ1-1; a possible D gene is TRBD1 (5 bases). Between the trimmed V and J ends, which lost 5 bases and 5 bases, there was a span of 15 bases. The CDR3 runs 14 residues. Germline loops: CDR1 SGHTA, CDR2 FQGNSA. The CDR3 loop reads CASSKSGIGTEAFF. The CDR3 DNA follows: TGTGCCAGCAGCAAATCAGGGATTGGTACTGAAGCTTTCTTT.

To note about this clone: The junction departs from the called germline gene at one end, perhaps through a read error. This chain uses TRBV5-6 with TRBJ2-3; TRBD1 might be the D (6 bases). The germline V gene has CDR1 SGHDT and CDR2 YYEEEE. The CDR3 contains 14 residues. DNA of the CDR3: TGTGCCAGCAGGTTGGGGGCCAGCACAGATACGCAGTATTTT. It specifies CASRLGASTDTQYF.

This rearrangement joins TRBV5-8 to TRBJ1-3; 7 bases map to TRBD1. V gave up 2 bases and J gave up 1 base; unmatched junction bases: 3. The CDR3 runs 15 residues. Germline CDR1 reads SGHTS; CDR2 reads YDEGEE. CDR3 sequence reads: CASSFNRGSGNTIYF. CDR3 nucleotides: TGTGCCAGCAGCTTCAACAGGGGATCTGGAAACACCATATATTTT.

J is TRBJ1-1 and V is TRBV9, with TRBD1 as a possible D gene (5 bases). The germline CDR1 and CDR2 sequences are SGDLS and YYNGEE. Between the trimmed V and J ends, which lost 6 bases and 0 bases, there was a span of 12 bases. The CDR3 loop spans 14 amino acids. The CDR3 DNA sequence: TGTGCCAGCAATTCCTTGACAGTGAACACTGAAGCTTTCTTT. Translated, it gives CASNSLTVNTEAFF.

CDR3 loop: CASTATAGPNQPQHF. CDR3 DNA sequence: TGTGCCAGCACGGCGACGGCAGGTCCTAATCAGCCCCAGCATTTT. The J gene is TRBJ1-5, the V gene TRBV6-4; D is unclear. The CDR3 is made up of 15 amino acids. The V gene lost 7 bases and the J gene lost 4 bases, with 17 bases spanning the gap. Germline lookup yields CDR1 MRHNA and CDR2 SNTAGT.

The V call is TRBV19, the J call TRBJ1-1; weak D call: TRBD1 (6 bases). CDR3 length: 13 residues. From germline, CDR1 is LNHDA and CDR2 SQIVND (reference sequence). Between the trimmed V and J ends, which lost 5 bases and 6 bases, there was a span of 13 bases. Here the CDR3 DNA reads TGTGCCAGTAGTTCCTGGGGGGGGCCTGAAGCTTTCTTT. It encodes CASSSWGGPEAFF.

The gene calls are TRBV30 and TRBJ1-4; no firm D call. V was trimmed by 1 base and J by 8 bases, leaving 11 bases between them. CDR1 and CDR2 from the germline V gene are GTSNPN and SVGIG (reference sequence). This CDR3 comprises 13 residues. CDR3 sequence reads: CAWSARGGEKLFF. CDR3 bases: TGTGCCTGGAGTGCGCGGGGAGGAGAAAAACTGTTTTTT. Full variable domain (rest looked up from reference TRBV30 and TRBJ1-4): SQTIHQWPATLVQPVGSPLSLECTVEGTSNPNLYWYRQAAGRGLQLLFYSVGIGQISSEVPQNLSASRPQDRQFILSSKKLLLSDSGFYLCAWSARGGEKLFFGSGTQLSVL.

The V gene is TRBV9, the J gene TRBJ2-5; weak D call: TRBD2 (6 bases). Germline values: CDR1 SGDLS, CDR2 YYNGEE. This CDR3 contains 15 residues. V lost 0 bases and J lost 1, with 10 bases in between. The CDR3 DNA is TGTGCCAGCAGCGTAGGGGGGGTCCCCCAAGAGACCCAGTACTTC. Translated, it gives CASSVGGVPQETQYF.

Only one count was recorded for this clone. This rearrangement joins TRBV30 to TRBJ1-4, with D perhaps matching TRBD1 (5 bases). Germline loops: CDR1 GTSNPN, CDR2 SVGIG (reference sequence). This CDR3 comprises 15 residues. The V end was cut by 0 bases, the J end by 13 bases, with 21 bases between. CDR3 DNA sequence: TGTGCCTGGAGTGTAGAGAAAAATCGTATGGGGGGACTGTTTTTT. It yields the protein CAWSVEKNRMGGLFF.

The chain's CDR3 is CASSWDRGNGNTIYF. The CDR3 DNA reads TGTGCCAGCAGCTGGGACAGGGGAAATGGAAACACCATATATTTT. This chain uses TRBV11-2 with TRBJ1-3, with 10 bases that match TRBD1. Unmatched junction bases numbered 3, after V lost 4 bases and J lost 3 bases. The CDR3 is made up of 15 amino acids. CDR1 SGHAT and CDR2 FQNNGV come from the germline V gene.

This chain connects TRBV6-5 to TRBJ2-7, with D possibly TRBD2 on 5 matching bases. CDR1 is MNHEY, CDR2 SVGAGI, per germline. The ends were cut back, 0 bases at V and 8 bases at J, with 14 bases in the middle. CDR3 length equals 14 residues. Written as DNA, the CDR3 is TGTGCCAGCAGTTACTCGACGGGAAGGGAAAAGCAGTACGTC. Translating it yields CASSYSTGREKQYV.

V gene TRBV6-5 combines with J gene TRBJ1-2, with D hard to call. This CDR3 is built from 14 residues. Between the trimmed V and J ends, which lost 2 bases and 1 base, there was a span of 8 bases. Germline CDR1 reads MNHEY; CDR2 reads SVGAGI. The chain's CDR3 is CASSYTGINYGYTF. The CDR3 DNA reads TGTGCCAGCAGTTACACCGGGATTAACTATGGCTACACCTTC.